Shown below are 24 T cell receptor beta chains from a single sample sequenced in a study of blood T cell repertoires in COVID-19. Some clones are missing from TCRdb's copy, which holds only in-frame ones; the method was immunoSEQ multiplex PCR. The table lists around 30,000 clones, approximately 82% of them singletons. The source material was peripheral blood. The origin of the receptors is a man older than 75 with active or convalescent COVID-19.

This chain joins TRBV18 and TRBJ2-1; no clear D. Germline CDR1 is KGHSH and CDR2 is LQKENI. Trimming took 6 bases from V and 8 from J, leaving 8 bases between them. This CDR3 spans 11 amino acids. This chain's CDR3 is CASSPADEQFF. As DNA, the CDR3 is TGTGCCAGCTCCCCTGCGGATGAGCAGTTCTTC.

V is TRBV19 and J is TRBJ2-5, with 7 bases fitting TRBD2. CDR1 and CDR2 from the germline V gene are LNHDA and SQIVND (reference sequence). J was trimmed by 2 bases and V by 7 bases; bases with no gene match: 10. This CDR3 has 15 residues. The CDR3 region is CASTSGGSPQETQYF. For the CDR3, the DNA is TGTGCCAGTACATCGGGGGGATCCCCTCAAGAGACCCAGTACTTC.

V usage is TRBV21-1 and J usage is TRBJ1-1; the DNA was not used to check the table's D call, TRBD1. TRBV21-1 is a recognized pseudogene. The CDR3 totals 15 residues. This CDR3 is CASSKEDRTTEEAFF. The CDR3 DNA reads as TGTGCCAGCAGCAAAGAGGACAGGACTACAGAAGAAGCTTTCTTT.

CDR3 coding DNA: TGTGCCAGCAGCCAAGGGTCGGGAGGCGGTGAGGACGAGCAGTACTTC. This gives the protein CASSQGSGGGEDEQYF. V gene TRBV4-2 combines with J gene TRBJ2-7; 7 bases are a match to TRBD2. CDR1 LGHNA and CDR2 YNFKEQ come from the germline V gene. The V segment lost 1 base and the J segment 5 bases; nucleotides outside the gene matches: 11. This CDR3 is 16 amino acids long.

CDR3 sequence: CASSEALVGTVPVNEQFF. The CDR3 DNA sequence: TGTGCCAGCAGTGAAGCGCTTGTTGGGACAGTGCCCGTCAATGAGCAGTTCTTC. The rearrangement uses TRBV2 and TRBJ2-1; 7 nucleotides align to TRBD1. The CDR3 is 18 amino acids. J was trimmed by 6 bases and V by 0 bases; bases with no gene match: 14. The germline gives CDR1 SNHLY, CDR2 FYNNEI.

J is TRBJ2-7 and V is TRBV27; D is unclear. The CDR3 runs 13 residues. Trimming took off 2 bases at V and 2 bases at J, with 7 bases between the two ends. Germline loops: CDR1 MNHEY, CDR2 SMNVEV (reference sequence). The CDR3 protein is CASSLNPTYEQYF. The CDR3 DNA reads as TGTGCCAGCAGTTTAAACCCTACCTACGAGCAGTACTTC.

The chain uses TRBV11-2 and TRBJ1-6; D uncertain. Trimming cost V 2 bases and J 14 bases, with 19 bases left between them. CDR1 SGHAT and CDR2 FQNNGV come from the germline V gene. The CDR3 contains 15 residues. The CDR3: CASSLSPTASTTLHF. Here the CDR3 DNA reads TGTGCCAGCAGCTTATCCCCCACAGCCAGTACGACCCTCCACTTT.

J is TRBJ1-3 and V is TRBV28; a weak D match, TRBD1 (6 bases). The germline gives CDR1 MDHEN, CDR2 SYDVKM. CDR3 length equals 16 residues. V lost 6 bases, J lost 4 bases, and 19 bases lay in between. The CDR3 region is CASSLTLRGLGNTIYF. The CDR3 DNA reads TGTGCCAGCAGCCTGACTCTCAGGGGATTAGGAAACACCATATATTTT.

This chain joins TRBV2 and TRBJ1-5; TRBD1 matches at 9 bases. The germline V gene has CDR1 SNHLY and CDR2 FYNNEI. Trimming removed 5 bases from V and 2 bases from J; junction bases left unmatched: 13. This CDR3 is built from 18 residues. In DNA form, the CDR3 reads TGTGCCAGCAGTTTTAGGGACAGGGAACCTTGGGGCAATCAGCCCCAGCATTTT. It specifies CASSFRDREPWGNQPQHF.

V usage is TRBV2 and J usage is TRBJ2-1; a possible D gene is TRBD2 (6 bases). The CDR3 has 14 amino acids. Trimming pared 0 bases from V and 6 bases from J, leaving 9 bases between. Looked up from germline, CDR1 is SNHLY and CDR2 is FYNNEI. The CDR3: CASSEARGSNEQFF. The CDR3 bases are TGTGCCAGCAGTGAAGCGCGGGGAAGCAATGAGCAGTTCTTC.

This sequence joins TRBV19 and TRBJ2-7, with D perhaps TRBD1 (5 bases). The germline CDR1 and CDR2 sequences are LNHDA and SQIVND (reference sequence). V was clipped by 2 bases and J by 3 bases, with 11 bases between them. The CDR3 consists of 14 residues. The DNA for the CDR3 is TGTGCCAGTAGTATACTAGGGGTCGGCTACGAGCAGTACTTC. The encoded protein is CASSILGVGYEQYF.

The chain is built from TRBV7-3 and TRBJ2-2; no reliable D call. V lost 5 bases to trimming and J lost 0 bases, with 13 bases between them. The germline V gene encodes CDR1 SGHTA and CDR2 FQGTGA. The CDR3 has 16 amino acids. Here the CDR3 reads CASSPLSFANTGELFF. In DNA form, the CDR3 reads TGTGCCAGCAGCCCCCTTTCGTTTGCGAACACCGGGGAGCTGTTTTTT.

This rearrangement joins TRBV27 to TRBJ2-5, with D perhaps matching TRBD1 (6 bases). Germline CDR1 reads MNHEY; CDR2 reads SMNVEV (reference sequence). The CDR3 sequence is 15 residues long. The V and J ends lost 10 bases and 2 bases respectively, with 20 bases between them. The DNA for the CDR3 is TGTGCCATACCACCCACCGACAGGAGACAAGAGACCCAGTACTTC. Translating gives CAIPPTDRRQETQYF.

V and J are TRBV18 and TRBJ1-5, with TRBD1 matching over 7 bases. Unmatched junction bases numbered 5, after V lost 3 bases and J lost 3 bases. This CDR3 contains 15 residues. Looked up from germline, CDR1 is KGHSH and CDR2 is LQKENI. The CDR3 region has the DNA TGTGCCAGCTCACCCTTACAGGGGAACAATCAGCCCCAGCATTTT. Its protein product is CASSPLQGNNQPQHF.

The V call is TRBV7-8, the J call TRBJ2-7, with TRBD2 identical over 9 bases. Trimming cost V 3 bases and J 2 bases; bases outside gene matches: 2. CDR3 length: 14 amino acids. Germline CDR1 SGHVS, CDR2 FQNEAQ. The chain's CDR3 is CASSFSGSPYEQYF. The CDR3 region has the DNA TGTGCCAGCAGCTTTAGCGGGAGCCCCTACGAGCAGTACTTC.

The CDR3 is CASSLVDTPYYGYTF. The CDR3 region has the DNA TGTGCCAGCAGCTTAGTCGACACGCCGTACTATGGCTACACCTTC. V and J are TRBV11-2 and TRBJ1-2; no reliable D call. Trimming stripped 1 base from V and 3 bases from J, with 12 bases between. The germline CDR1 and CDR2 sequences are SGHAT and FQNNGV. The CDR3 is made up of 15 amino acids.

V gene TRBV28 combines with J gene TRBJ1-1; 8 nucleotides align to TRBD1. V shed 7 bases and J 12 bases; nucleotides not matched to a gene: 7. The CDR3 totals 11 residues. From germline, CDR1 is MDHEN and CDR2 SYDVKM. CDR3 residues: CASIRQGTTFF. For the CDR3, the DNA is TGTGCCAGCATTAGACAGGGGACAACTTTCTTT.

The V and J genes are TRBV4-3 and TRBJ1-6; maybe TRBD1 (5 bases). The V gene lost 4 bases and the J gene lost 8 bases, with 18 bases spanning the gap. The CDR3 loop spans 16 amino acids. CDR1 is LGHNA and CDR2 is YSLEER in the germline V gene. For the CDR3, the DNA is TGCGCCAGCAGCCCAAGAGGACAAGGAGGGCATTCACCCCTCCACTTT. Translating gives CASSPRGQGGHSPLHF.

The CDR3 DNA follows: TGTGCCAGCAGCAGTTCCGGGACAGGGGGCTCTGGAAACACCATATATTTT. It specifies CASSSSGTGGSGNTIYF. V is TRBV9 and J is TRBJ1-3; 11 bases agree with TRBD1. V shed 4 bases and J 0 bases; nucleotides not matched to a gene: 6. Germline CDR1 is SGDLS and CDR2 is YYNGEE. This CDR3 is built from 17 residues.

The rearrangement links TRBV11-3 to TRBJ1-1; 8 bases are a match to TRBD1. CDR3 size: 13 residues. Germline CDR1 reads SGHNT; CDR2 reads YENEEA. V shed 7 bases and J 1 base; nucleotides not matched to a gene: 2. CDR3 loop: CASMGTGNTEAFF. The CDR3 DNA reads as TGTGCCAGCATGGGGACAGGGAACACTGAAGCTTTCTTT. The variable domain in full, with the rest retrieved from reference TRBV11-3 and TRBJ1-1, is EAGVVQSPRYKIIEKKQPVAFWCNPISGHNTLYWYLQNLGQGPELLIRYENEEAVDDSQLPKDRFSAERLKGVDSTLKIQPAELGDSAVYLCASMGTGNTEAFFGQGTRLTVV.

The V and J genes are TRBV7-2 and TRBJ1-3, with a weak D call TRBD1 (5 bases). This CDR3 region has 15 residues. CDR1 and CDR2 (germline): SGHTA, FQGNSA. V lost 6 bases and J 0 bases, leaving 12 bases between the germline ends. This chain's CDR3 is CASSVDSTSGNTIYF. The DNA for the CDR3 is TGTGCCAGCAGTGTCGACAGCACCTCTGGAAACACCATATATTTT.

This chain connects TRBV28 to TRBJ2-5, with TRBD2 identical over 7 bases. With V trimmed by 5 bases and J by 2 bases, 5 bases remained unmatched. This CDR3 has 14 amino acids. Germline V gene lookup returns CDR1 MDHEN and CDR2 SYDVKM. CDR3 residues: CASSKLAIQETQYF. CDR3 nucleotides: TGTGCCAGCAGTAAACTAGCGATTCAAGAGACCCAGTACTTC.

The chain employs TRBV19 and TRBJ2-5; TRBD1 is a possible D gene (5 bases). V was clipped by 4 bases and J by 5 bases, with 8 bases between them. Germline V gene data show CDR1 as LNHDA and CDR2 as SQIVND (reference sequence). CDR3 length equals 12 residues. DNA for the CDR3: TGTGCCAGTAGTACACAGGCGGAGACCCAGTACTTC. Its protein is CASSTQAETQYF.

The chain combines TRBV28 with TRBJ2-7; tentatively, D is TRBD1 (6 bases). V lost 6 bases, J lost 2 bases, and 17 bases lay in between. The CDR3 has 15 amino acids. CDR1 is MDHEN, CDR2 SYDVKM, per germline. The CDR3 DNA is TGTGCCAGCAGAGAGGGGGTTTGGGTTCCCTACGAGCAGTACTTC. Protein: CASREGVWVPYEQYF.